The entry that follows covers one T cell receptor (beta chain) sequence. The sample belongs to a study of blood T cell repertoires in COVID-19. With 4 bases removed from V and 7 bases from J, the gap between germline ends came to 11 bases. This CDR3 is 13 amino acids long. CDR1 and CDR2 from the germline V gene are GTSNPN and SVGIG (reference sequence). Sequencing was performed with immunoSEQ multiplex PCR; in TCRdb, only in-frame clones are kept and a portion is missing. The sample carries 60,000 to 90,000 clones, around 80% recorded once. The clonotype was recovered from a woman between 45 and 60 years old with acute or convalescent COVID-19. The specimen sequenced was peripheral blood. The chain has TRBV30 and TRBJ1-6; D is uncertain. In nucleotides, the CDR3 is TGTGCCTGGACCCCAACGGAGAATTCACCCCTCCACTTT. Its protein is CAWTPTENSPLHF.